Below, 21 T cell receptor beta chains from the same sample are listed, as sequenced in a study of cytomegalovirus exposure and HLA in healthy donors. Amplification used 60 Vbeta primers and 13 Jbeta primers. Here immunoSEQ multiplex PCR was the method, and the copy in TCRdb shows in-frame clones only, minus some. The profile covers roughly 150,000 clones, with around 78% appearing a single time and 1.5% to 2% taken by the ten largest. The sample consisted of PBMCs. All receptors come from a woman younger than 30 in good health and CMV-seronegative.

This clone was seen just once. The V call is TRBV18, the J call TRBJ2-3; TRBD2 aligns across 14 bases. CDR1 KGHSH and CDR2 LQKENI come from the germline V gene. The CDR3 extends over 17 amino acids. V lost 2 bases and J lost 6; bases outside the gene matches: 7. CDR3 coding DNA: TGTGCCAGCTCACCAGGGACTAGCGGGGGTTCCGGGGATACGCAGTATTTT. This sequence encodes CASSPGTSGGSGDTQYF. The full variable domain, completed using reference TRBV18 and TRBJ2-3, is NAGVMQNPRHLVRRRGQEARLRCSPMKGHSHVYWYRQLPEEGLKFMVYLQKENIIDESGMPKERFSAEFPKEGPSILRIQQVVRGDSAAYFCASSPGTSGGSGDTQYFGPGTRLTVL.

The table lists this clone with a few counts. This rearrangement joins TRBV7-8 to TRBJ1-1; D unresolved. CDR3 length equals 16 residues. In germline, CDR1 is SGHVS, CDR2 FQNEAQ. V was trimmed by 5 bases and J by 1 base, leaving 17 bases between them. The CDR3 nucleotides read TGTGCCAGCAGCCCCAGAGGAGGTCAGAGGAACACTGAAGCTTTCTTT. Amino acids: CASSPRGGQRNTEAFF.

The genes are TRBV7-6 and TRBJ2-3; TRBD2 aligns across 13 bases. This CDR3 contains 19 residues. V gave up 6 bases and J gave up 2 bases; unmatched junction bases: 14. The germline gives CDR1 SGHVS, CDR2 FNYEAQ. The CDR3 reads CASSSWTSGRLRNTDTQYF. CDR3 nucleotides: TGTGCCAGCAGTTCATGGACTAGCGGGAGACTGAGGAACACAGATACGCAGTATTTT.

This sequence joins TRBV7-9 and TRBJ2-3; tentatively, D is TRBD1 (6 bases). Germline V gives CDR1 SEHNR, CDR2 FQNEAQ (reference sequence). This CDR3 region has 16 residues. Trimming shortened V by 3 bases and J by 2 bases, and 15 bases separated the two germline ends. The CDR3 nucleotides are TGTGCCAGCAGCTTGGGGGCCGGTTCTTTCACAGATACGCAGTATTTT. Amino acid sequence: CASSLGAGSFTDTQYF.

The chain links TRBV5-1 to TRBJ2-7; 9 bases agree with TRBD2. Germline V gives CDR1 SGHRS, CDR2 YFSETQ. The V gene end was trimmed by 5 bases and the J gene end by 2 bases; junction bases not matched to a gene: 8. The CDR3 spans 15 residues. CDR3: CASRLEASGAYEQYV. The CDR3 bases are TGCGCCAGCAGACTGGAGGCTAGCGGGGCCTACGAGCAGTACGTC.

J is TRBJ1-1 and V is TRBV13; D uncertain. CDR1 and CDR2 from the germline V gene are PRHDT and FYEKMQ (reference sequence). This CDR3 has 13 amino acids. The germline V and J ends were trimmed by 5 bases and 1 base, with 8 bases remaining between them. CDR3 DNA: TGTGCCAGCAGCCTGATGAGGAACACTGAAGCTTTCTTT. Its translation is CASSLMRNTEAFF.

The V and J genes are TRBV14 and TRBJ2-1, with TRBD1 matching 7 bases. CDR1 and CDR2 (germline): SGHDN, FVKESK. V shed 0 bases, J shed 3 bases, and the junction held 5 bases outside the gene matches. The CDR3 has 16 residues. In nucleotides, the CDR3 is TGTGCCAGCAGCCAAGACTTGGGACAGTTCTACAATGAGCAGTTCTTC. This encodes CASSQDLGQFYNEQFF.

Remarks on this clone: No conserved phenylalanine or tryptophan ends this CDR3, so it is likely a read error. The chain carries TRBV19 and TRBJ1-2; D not resolved. CDR3 length equals 14 residues. Germline lookup yields CDR1 LNHDA and CDR2 SQIVND (reference sequence). Trimming shortened V by 1 base and J by 7 bases, and 13 bases separated the two germline ends. CDR3 amino acids: CASSIASGSGGYTL. Written as DNA, the CDR3 is TGTGCCAGTAGTATAGCCTCCGGGAGCGGTGGCTACACCCTC.

The DNA of the CDR3 is TGTGCCAGCGGATCTAGCGGGAGGGGTGGCGGGGAGACCCAGTACTTC. Translated, it gives CASGSSGRGGGETQYF. The chain is built from TRBV11-2 and TRBJ2-5, with TRBD2 matching over 12 bases. The germline CDR1 and CDR2 sequences are SGHAT and FQNNGV. The length of the CDR3 is 16 residues. V trimming: 8 bases; J trimming: 5 bases; junction bases outside the gene matches: 12.

This clone has a handful of counts. The genes are TRBV28 and TRBJ2-3; D is unclear. V was cut by 8 bases and J by 3 bases, with 15 bases left in between. The CDR3 has 14 residues. Germline V gene sequence: CDR1 MDHEN, CDR2 SYDVKM. Here the CDR3 DNA reads TGTGCCAGCCAGTCCACCCCAAGAACAGATACGCAGTATTTT. Protein product: CASQSTPRTDTQYF.

V gene TRBV28 combines with J gene TRBJ2-5; TRBD1 matches at 8 bases. The CDR3 covers 14 residues. Trimming took 6 bases from V and 5 from J; bases not matched to a gene: 8. Germline V lookup: CDR1 MDHEN, CDR2 SYDVKM. The CDR3 loop reads CASSRGQGRETQYF. CDR3 DNA: TGTGCCAGCAGCCGAGGACAGGGTAGGGAGACCCAGTACTTC.

The chain joins TRBV7-2 to TRBJ2-1; tentative D call: TRBD2 (5 bases). The CDR3 is 13 amino acids. Trimming pared 8 bases from V and 6 bases from J, leaving 14 bases between. From germline, CDR1 is SGHTA and CDR2 FQGNSA. This CDR3 is CASSELVSNEQFF. CDR3 nucleotides: TGTGCCAGCTCCGAACTAGTTTCCAATGAGCAGTTCTTC.

This rearrangement joins TRBV7-8 to TRBJ1-4; unclear D gene. This CDR3 region has 14 residues. The V gene's germline CDR1 is SGHVS and CDR2 FQNEAQ. Trimming left V 5 bases short and J 7 bases short, with 14 bases between. The CDR3 spells CASSLRGSGEKLFF. The CDR3 coding sequence is TGTGCCAGCAGCCTTCGAGGGTCGGGTGAAAAACTGTTTTTT. Variable domain in full (rest from reference TRBV7-8 and TRBJ1-4): GAGVSQSPRYKVAKRGQDVALRCDPISGHVSLFWYQQALGQGPEFLTYFQNEAQLDKSGLPSDRFFAERPEGSVSTLKIQRTQQEDSAVYLCASSLRGSGEKLFFGSGTQLSVL.

This clone was observed a handful of times. This chain joins TRBV20-1 and TRBJ1-4; 7 positions agree with TRBD1. Trimming cost V 3 bases and J 15 bases; bases outside gene matches: 7. CDR1 DFQATT and CDR2 SNEGSKA come from the germline V gene (reference sequence). CDR3 size: 11 residues. The chain's CDR3 is CSASHGTALFF. The DNA for the CDR3 is TGCAGTGCTAGCCACGGGACAGCCTTGTTTTTT.

The chain joins TRBV19 to TRBJ2-3; TRBD1 is a possible D gene (6 bases). CDR3 size: 14 residues. Germline CDR1 reads LNHDA; CDR2 reads SQIVND (reference sequence). Trimming shortened V by 6 bases and J by 2 bases, and 12 bases separated the two germline ends. The DNA of the CDR3 is TGTGCCAGTAGGGACAGTTTGGTCACAGATACGCAGTATTTT. Protein sequence: CASRDSLVTDTQYF.

This clone came up once. One end of the junction varies from germline; a read error may be responsible. The chain recombines TRBV5-4 with TRBJ1-1, with D tentatively TRBD1 (6 bases). The CDR3 runs 16 residues. CDR1 and CDR2 (germline): SGHNT, YYREEE (reference sequence). CDR3 nucleotides: TGCGCCAGCAGCCAAGATCCGGACGGGGGGCGCACTGAAGCTTTCTTT. Translated, it gives CASSQDPDGGRTEAFF.

The chain combines TRBV21-1 with TRBJ2-5; the table's D gene call, TRBD1, was not cross checked with the DNA. TRBV21-1 is deemed a pseudogene. CDR3 size: 16 residues. The CDR3 DNA follows: TGTGCCAGCAGCAAAAGGACGACAGGGATTGAAGAGACCCAGTACTTC. Protein sequence: CASSKRTTGIEETQYF.

The chain joins TRBV6-4 to TRBJ2-2; D remains unclear. Trimming stripped 0 bases from V and 5 bases from J, with 4 bases between. This CDR3 is 13 amino acids long. CDR1 and CDR2 from the germline V gene are MRHNA and SNTAGT. CDR3 protein: CASSDSTTGELFF. CDR3 DNA: TGTGCCAGCAGTGACTCGACTACCGGGGAGCTGTTTTTT.

The chain couples TRBV5-1 to TRBJ1-4, with D uncertain. This CDR3 is built from 14 residues. Trimming left V 8 bases short and J 4 bases short, with 15 bases between. Germline-derived CDR1 and CDR2 are SGHRS and YFSETQ. CDR3 protein: CASTTQALNEKLFF. Here the CDR3 DNA reads TGCGCCAGTACGACGCAGGCTCTTAATGAAAAACTGTTTTTT.

The chain employs TRBV28 and TRBJ2-3; D is uncertain. Trimming cost V 2 bases and J 1 base, with 13 bases left between them. This CDR3 has 16 residues. The germline CDR1 and CDR2 sequences are MDHEN and SYDVKM. The DNA for the CDR3 is TGTGCCAGCAGTTTAGATGTTACCTACGGCACAGATACGCAGTATTTT. It yields the protein CASSLDVTYGTDTQYF.

The V gene is TRBV18, the J gene TRBJ2-5, with 8 positions matching TRBD1. The CDR3 has 14 amino acids. Looked up from germline, CDR1 is KGHSH and CDR2 is LQKENI. J gave up 5 bases and V 6 bases, and 8 bases lay outside the gene matches. This chain's CDR3 is CASSPTGGRETQYF. For the CDR3, the DNA is TGTGCCAGCTCGCCAACAGGGGGACGCGAGACCCAGTACTTC. Full variable domain (rest looked up from reference TRBV18 and TRBJ2-5): NAGVMQNPRHLVRRRGQEARLRCSPMKGHSHVYWYRQLPEEGLKFMVYLQKENIIDESGMPKERFSAEFPKEGPSILRIQQVVRGDSAAYFCASSPTGGRETQYFGPGTRLLVL.